One sample yielded the 20 T cell receptor beta chains listed below, sequenced in a study of blood T cell repertoires in COVID-19. Sequencing was performed with immunoSEQ multiplex PCR; in TCRdb, only in-frame clones are kept and a portion is missing. The top ten clones hold approximately 0.94% of a sample with about 250,000 clones, 75% to 90% of them seen once. Sequencing was done on a sample of peripheral blood. Source of these receptors: a middle-aged woman who had recovered from COVID-19.

J is TRBJ2-1 and V is TRBV10-3, with D uncertain. Trimming left V 4 bases short and J 2 bases short, with 9 bases between. This CDR3 region has 14 residues. Germline V CDR1 and CDR2: ENHRY, SYGVKD. The CDR3 loop is CAISGGSAYNEQFF. The CDR3 DNA sequence: TGTGCCATCAGTGGTGGAAGCGCCTACAATGAGCAGTTCTTC.

In its sample, this clone was seen once. The chain joins TRBV18 to TRBJ2-2; 8 bases agree with TRBD1. J was trimmed by 2 bases and V by 2 bases; bases with no gene match: 7. CDR1 and CDR2 (germline): KGHSH, LQKENI. CDR3 length: 17 amino acids. The CDR3 region has the DNA TGTGCCAGCTCACCATTCGCTCAGGGGGCTAACACCGGGGAGCTGTTTTTT. The encoded protein is CASSPFAQGANTGELFF.

The chain links TRBV6-5 to TRBJ1-3; D gene uncertain. Germline V lookup: CDR1 MNHEY, CDR2 SVGAGI. The CDR3 sequence is 12 residues long. The ends were cut back, 6 bases at V and 2 bases at J, with 5 bases in the middle. The CDR3 coding sequence is TGTGCCAGCAGGCGGACTGGAAACACCATATATTTT. Protein sequence: CASRRTGNTIYF.

The rearrangement joins TRBV4-1 to TRBJ2-7; 7 bases align to TRBD2. CDR1 and CDR2 from the germline V gene are MGHRA and YSYEKL. Unmatched junction bases numbered 3, after V lost 2 bases and J lost 2 bases. CDR3 size: 14 residues. The CDR3 reads CASSQSGLAYEQYF. DNA for the CDR3: TGCGCCAGCAGCCAATCCGGACTAGCCTACGAGCAGTACTTC.

The chain uses TRBV6-5 and TRBJ2-3; possible D gene TRBD1, 6 bases. The V end was cut by 8 bases, the J end by 0 bases, with 15 bases between. Germline-derived CDR1 and CDR2 are MNHEY and SVGAGI. The CDR3 consists of 15 residues. The CDR3 nucleotides are TGTGCCAGCCGCGACGGACAGACTAGCACAGATACGCAGTATTTT. It codes for CASRDGQTSTDTQYF.

This chain uses TRBV11-2 with TRBJ1-6; D may be TRBD1 (5 bases). The germline gives CDR1 SGHAT, CDR2 FQNNGV. V dropped 0 bases and J dropped 0 bases, with 18 bases sitting between them. This CDR3 has 20 residues. The CDR3 DNA reads as TGTGCCAGCAGCTTAGACCCCAGGGCGTCCCAGAGCTCCTATAATTCACCCCTCCACTTT. Translation: CASSLDPRASQSSYNSPLHF.

V usage is TRBV5-1 and J usage is TRBJ2-1, with 10 bases that match TRBD2. Germline assignment: CDR1 SGHRS and CDR2 YFSETQ. Trimming took 4 bases from V and 10 from J; bases not matched to a gene: 5. CDR3 length equals 13 residues. This CDR3 is CASSLAGALEQFF. DNA of the CDR3: TGCGCCAGCAGCCTAGCGGGGGCCTTGGAGCAGTTCTTC.

The chain uses TRBV30 and TRBJ2-7, with TRBD1 identical over 10 bases. The CDR3 has 11 amino acids. J gave up 5 bases and V 8 bases, and 3 bases lay outside the gene matches. Per germline, CDR1 GTSNPN and CDR2 SVGIG (reference sequence). CDR3 DNA sequence: TGTGCCGGGGACAGGGGTGACGAGCAGTACTTC. It yields the protein CAGDRGDEQYF.

The table lists this clone with a count of one. The rearrangement joins TRBV2 to TRBJ2-7; 9 bases map to TRBD2. The CDR3 extends over 15 amino acids. The V gene's germline CDR1 is SNHLY and CDR2 FYNNEI. V lost 5 bases, J lost 3 bases, and 8 bases stayed unmatched. CDR3 sequence (DNA): TGTGCCAGCAGTTTAGCGGGAGAAATTGGCTACGAGCAGTACTTC. This codes for CASSLAGEIGYEQYF.

The chain has TRBV19 and TRBJ2-5; TRBD2 matches at 11 bases. Germline CDR1 reads LNHDA; CDR2 reads SQIVND (reference sequence). This CDR3 region has 17 residues. The junction had 4 bases not matched to a gene; V was cut back by 0 bases and J by 1 base. The CDR3: CASSIETGTSGQETQYF. The DNA of the CDR3 is TGTGCCAGTAGTATAGAGACCGGGACTAGCGGCCAAGAGACCCAGTACTTC.

The chain employs TRBV2 and TRBJ1-2; perhaps TRBD1 as D (6 bases). CDR1 and CDR2 from the germline V gene are SNHLY and FYNNEI. The CDR3 has 13 amino acids. V was shortened by 5 bases and J by 6 bases, with 13 bases between the two germline ends. In nucleotides, the CDR3 is TGTGCCAGCAGTAGCTCGGGACACGATGGCTACACCTTC. Translated, it gives CASSSSGHDGYTF.

The chain recombines TRBV15 with TRBJ1-6; D remains unclear. The V gene lost 0 bases and the J gene lost 3 bases, with 9 bases spanning the gap. CDR3 size: 16 residues. CDR1 and CDR2 (germline): LNHNV, YYDKDF (reference sequence). CDR3: CATSRDPGIYNSPLHF. CDR3 DNA sequence: TGTGCCACCAGCAGAGATCCGGGAATCTATAATTCACCCCTCCACTTT.

The J gene is TRBJ1-1, the V gene TRBV7-8; D might be TRBD1 (6 bases). From germline, CDR1 is SGHVS and CDR2 FQNEAQ. V was trimmed by 1 base and J by 1 base, leaving 16 bases between them. The CDR3 runs to 17 residues. DNA for the CDR3: TGTGCCAGCAGCTTAGAGCGAGCAGGGGCGGGGAACACTGAAGCTTTCTTT. Amino acid sequence: CASSLERAGAGNTEAFF.

J is TRBJ1-3 and V is TRBV7-8, with D perhaps TRBD1 (5 bases). V lost 5 bases and J lost 0, with 8 bases in between. Germline V gene lookup returns CDR1 SGHVS and CDR2 FQNEAQ. The CDR3 extends over 14 amino acids. CDR3 DNA: TGTGCCAGCAGCCAAACAGGCTCTGGAAACACCATATATTTT. It is translated as CASSQTGSGNTIYF. Variable domain in full (rest from reference TRBV7-8 and TRBJ1-3): GAGVSQSPRYKVAKRGQDVALRCDPISGHVSLFWYQQALGQGPEFLTYFQNEAQLDKSGLPSDRFFAERPEGSVSTLKIQRTQQEDSAVYLCASSQTGSGNTIYFGEGSWLTVV.

The count of this clone is one. The rearrangement joins TRBV27 to TRBJ1-2; 7 bases align to TRBD1. V trimming: 5 bases; J trimming: 5 bases; junction bases outside the gene matches: 8. This CDR3 region has 14 residues. Germline loops: CDR1 MNHEY, CDR2 SMNVEV (reference sequence). This chain's CDR3 is CASSPPTGSYGYTF. CDR3 DNA sequence: TGTGCCAGCAGTCCCCCGACAGGGAGTTATGGCTACACCTTC.

This chain joins TRBV6-6 and TRBJ2-3, with unresolved D. V dropped 5 bases and J dropped 10 bases, with 10 bases sitting between them. Per the germline V gene, CDR1 is MNHNY and CDR2 is SVGAGI (reference sequence). The CDR3 sequence is 11 residues long. CDR3 in DNA: TGTGCCAGCAGTAATTCACAATCGCAGTATTTT. Translating it yields CASSNSQSQYF.

The chain employs TRBV5-4 and TRBJ2-7; TRBD2 is a possible D gene (6 bases). V lost 0 bases and J lost 9, with 13 bases in between. Looked up from germline, CDR1 is SGHNT and CDR2 is YYREEE (reference sequence). The CDR3 has 13 amino acids. In nucleotides, the CDR3 is TGTGCCAGCAGCTTGGACCCTAGCGCCGTGCAGTACTTC. This gives the protein CASSLDPSAVQYF.

This sequence joins TRBV3-1 (or the pseudogene TRBV3-2) and TRBJ2-7, with D possibly matching TRBD2 (6 bases). The germline V gene has CDR1 LGHDT and CDR2 YNNKEL (reference sequence). The CDR3 consists of 14 residues. The ends were cut back, 1 base at V and 9 bases at J, with 16 bases in the middle. CDR3 loop: CASSQAGEGFGQYF. The CDR3 nucleotides are TGTGCCAGCAGCCAAGCGGGAGAGGGATTTGGGCAGTACTTC.

CDR3 loop: CASTPGQGANGRYEQYF. The CDR3 DNA follows: TGTGCCAGCACCCCGGGACAGGGGGCCAATGGCCGTTACGAGCAGTACTTC. This chain connects TRBV9 to TRBJ2-7; 12 bases line up with TRBD1. Trimming cost V 6 bases and J 4 bases; bases outside gene matches: 14. The germline V gene encodes CDR1 SGDLS and CDR2 YYNGEE. The CDR3 has 17 residues.

This chain uses TRBV12-3 or TRBV12-4 with TRBJ2-1; D possibly corresponds to TRBD2 (6 bases). The germline V and J ends were trimmed by 3 bases and 16 bases, with 13 bases remaining between them. The CDR3 totals 11 residues. The CDR3 region is CASSFGGRLFF. The CDR3 region has the DNA TGTGCCAGCAGTTTTGGTGGGAGGCTATTCTTC.